The clone carrying this T cell receptor beta chain was observed once. Its antigen is not identified. This entry comes from a study of T cell responses to AZD1222 COVID-19 vaccine. Per the germline V gene, CDR1 is SEHNR and CDR2 is FQNEAQ (reference sequence). CDR3 length: 11 residues. V was pared by 8 bases and J by 1 base, with 5 bases between. Data came from immunoSEQ multiplex PCR; TCRdb stores just in-frame clones and leaves some out. The data hold about 86,000 clones, with roughly 88% observed a single time. Whole-study findings and limits: Reportedly, close to half of spike-specific TCRs are directed against unmutated variant regions. The CD4 TCRs associated with vaccination extended across spike and predominated at 160-218 and 743-854.

Sequencing was performed on peripheral blood, taken 28 days after the second AZD1222 dose. The sequence was collected from an adult who received the AZD1222 COVID-19 vaccine. V usage is TRBV7-9 and J usage is TRBJ2-5; D unresolved. For the CDR3, the DNA is TGTGCCAGCGAGGCCCAAGAGACCCAGTACTTC. Its translation: CASEAQETQYF.